The rows below give T cell receptor beta chains drawn from one sample of a study of technical replicates of blood from a handful of donors. Assay used: immunoSEQ multiplex PCR; TCRdb lists only in-frame clones, some missing. Of about 62,000 clones in the sample, nearly 90% were seen once. Sequencing was done on a sample of PBMCs. Source of these receptors: a human donor in good health. Some clones in this sample may be carry-over from other donors' samples. Both conserved end residues are trimmed from each CDR3. Each record gives: J gene, V gene, CDR3 protein.

J gene: TRBJ1-2; V gene: TRBV4-3; CDR3 protein: ASSQEFSTGRYGYT
J gene: TRBJ1-1; V gene: TRBV7-2; CDR3 protein: ASSFGQGAVSEAF
J gene: TRBJ1-1; V gene: TRBV2; CDR3 protein: ASRIPQGTPAF
J gene: TRBJ2-7; V gene: TRBV9; CDR3 protein: ASSLTGTGIEQY
J gene: TRBJ1-5; V gene: TRBV12-5; CDR3 protein: ASGQTGVRNQPQH
J gene: TRBJ1-2; V gene: TRBV5-1; CDR3 protein: ASSATGGTSYGYT
J gene: TRBJ1-1; V gene: TRBV30; CDR3 protein: AWRLGQRNTEAF
J gene: TRBJ2-7; V gene: TRBV7-6; CDR3 protein: ASSVGTSGWAYEQY
J gene: TRBJ2-3; V gene: TRBV7-3; CDR3 protein: ASSLRLAGGPGDTQY
J gene: TRBJ2-7; V gene: TRBV7-9; CDR3 protein: ASRPGLALSYEQY
J gene: TRBJ1-2; V gene: TRBV5-1; CDR3 protein: ASSLGGQGTVHSGYT
J gene: TRBJ2-4; V gene: TRBV7-2; CDR3 protein: ASSLQGAKNIQY
J gene: TRBJ2-5; V gene: TRBV7-9; CDR3 protein: ASSFGQGRGETQY
J gene: TRBJ2-7; V gene: TRBV15; CDR3 protein: ATSSRLADEQY
J gene: TRBJ2-4; V gene: TRBV19; CDR3 protein: ASSIRAGQTGIQY
J gene: TRBJ2-1; V gene: TRBV19; CDR3 protein: ASSIGPVGVNEQF
J gene: TRBJ2-4; V gene: TRBV7-5; CDR3 protein: ARSSSGIRY
J gene: TRBJ2-5; V gene: TRBV6-5; CDR3 protein: ATQEPSTETQY
J gene: TRBJ2-1; V gene: TRBV5-1; CDR3 protein: ASSLDAGALDEQF
J gene: TRBJ2-2; V gene: TRBV4-3; CDR3 protein: ASSQEWQGFKKTGELF
J gene: TRBJ2-7; V gene: TRBV10-3; CDR3 protein: ASGERGPYEQY
J gene: TRBJ2-7; V gene: TRBV21-1; CDR3 protein: ASRNGRGRRKRKQY
J gene: TRBJ1-1; V gene: TRBV10-3; CDR3 protein: AISQTKNEAF
J gene: TRBJ1-4; V gene: TRBV11-2; CDR3 protein: ASSPGGRSHEKLF
J gene: TRBJ2-5; V gene: TRBV9; CDR3 protein: ASSITPRETQY
J gene: TRBJ2-7; V gene: TRBV30; CDR3 protein: AWSPASGTYEQY
J gene: TRBJ2-2; V gene: TRBV10-3; CDR3 protein: AIRPTGNTGELF
J gene: TRBJ2-7; V gene: TRBV5-6; CDR3 protein: ASSLRRTGFGIDEQY
J gene: TRBJ2-7; V gene: TRBV7-7; CDR3 protein: ASSSGQGAREQY
J gene: TRBJ2-1; V gene: TRBV5-1; CDR3 protein: ASSSLDRGGHNEQF
J gene: TRBJ2-7; V gene: TRBV6-4; CDR3 protein: ASSEGSGGHYEQY
J gene: TRBJ2-1; V gene: TRBV6-4; CDR3 protein: ASSDSQYNEQF
J gene: TRBJ2-2; V gene: TRBV5-1; CDR3 protein: ASSLDPSGATGELF
J gene: TRBJ2-2; V gene: TRBV6-6; CDR3 protein: ASSYGRRETGELF
J gene: TRBJ1-1; V gene: TRBV18; CDR3 protein: ASRRPGTTNTEAF
J gene: TRBJ2-7; V gene: TRBV19; CDR3 protein: ASSTGLASYEQY
J gene: TRBJ1-5; V gene: TRBV27; CDR3 protein: ASSSPQRGKIAQH
J gene: TRBJ1-2; V gene: TRBV2; CDR3 protein: ASRAGTSNYGYT
J gene: TRBJ2-2; V gene: TRBV5-1; CDR3 protein: ASSLDESPTGTGELF
J gene: TRBJ2-1; V gene: TRBV7-9; CDR3 protein: ASSLGLAYYNEQF
J gene: TRBJ2-6; V gene: TRBV5-1; CDR3 protein: ASSLVRVGANVLT
J gene: TRBJ2-5; V gene: TRBV11-2; CDR3 protein: ASTAWPAGEETQY
J gene: TRBJ2-7; V gene: TRBV4-3; CDR3 protein: ASSQDRLSGQGYEQY
J gene: TRBJ2-7; V gene: TRBV7-2; CDR3 protein: ASSPTGLAGAVEQY
J gene: TRBJ1-2; V gene: TRBV6-1; CDR3 protein: ASSAQNYGYT
J gene: TRBJ2-7; V gene: TRBV9; CDR3 protein: ASSPGAPSSYEQY
J gene: TRBJ1-2; V gene: TRBV27; CDR3 protein: ASRMTGNYGYT
J gene: TRBJ2-7; V gene: TRBV30; CDR3 protein: AWTELSDEQY
J gene: TRBJ2-2; V gene: TRBV18; CDR3 protein: ASSSQDTGELF
J gene: TRBJ1-1; V gene: TRBV10-3; CDR3 protein: AITQGQGGTEAF
J gene: TRBJ2-7; V gene: TRBV5-1; CDR3 protein: ASSTDPMGTPTSYEQY
J gene: TRBJ2-2; V gene: TRBV7-6; CDR3 protein: ASSSTVNTGELF
J gene: TRBJ2-5; V gene: TRBV7-8; CDR3 protein: ASSFRGGVSQETQY
J gene: TRBJ2-2; V gene: TRBV6-5; CDR3 protein: ASSAGLSNTGELF